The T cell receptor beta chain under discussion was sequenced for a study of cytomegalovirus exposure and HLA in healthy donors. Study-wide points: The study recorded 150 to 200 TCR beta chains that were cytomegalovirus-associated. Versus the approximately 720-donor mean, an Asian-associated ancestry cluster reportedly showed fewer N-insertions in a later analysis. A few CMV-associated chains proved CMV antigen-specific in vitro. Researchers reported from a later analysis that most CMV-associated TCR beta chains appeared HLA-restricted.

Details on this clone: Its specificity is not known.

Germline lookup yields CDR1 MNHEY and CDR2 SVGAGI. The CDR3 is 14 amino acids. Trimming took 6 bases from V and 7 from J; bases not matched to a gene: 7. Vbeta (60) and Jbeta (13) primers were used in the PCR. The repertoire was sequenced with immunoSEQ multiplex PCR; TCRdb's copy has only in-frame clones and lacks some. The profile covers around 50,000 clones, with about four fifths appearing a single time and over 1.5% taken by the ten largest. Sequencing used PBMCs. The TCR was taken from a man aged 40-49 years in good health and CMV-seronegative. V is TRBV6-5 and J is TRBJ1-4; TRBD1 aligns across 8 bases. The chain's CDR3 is CASSPDRGFEKLFF. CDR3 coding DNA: TGTGCCAGCAGCCCTGACAGGGGATTTGAAAAACTGTTTTTT.